What follows are 14 T cell receptor beta chains derived from one specimen sequenced in a study of T-cell memory formation after mild COVID-19. TCRdb ran MiXCR on the 5' RACE reads and lists one entry per CDR3 protein. The sample holds over 500,000 distinct CDR3 sequences, 15% to 20% seen once. Sequencing used PBMCs or a T cell subset sorted from them (not recorded which). The receptor set was obtained from an adult woman who had mild COVID-19 (a few samples of this study predate the infection). Cell type and time point are not known.

This clonotype came up a few times. J is TRBJ1-1 and V is TRBV20-1; 7 bases map to TRBD1. This CDR3 region has 15 residues. The junction had 10 bases not matched to a gene; V was cut back by 6 bases and J by 0 bases. Germline CDR1 DFQATT, CDR2 SNEGSKA (reference sequence). CDR3 loop: CSANLRQGMNTEAFF. The CDR3 DNA sequence: TGCAGTGCCAACCTCCGACAGGGCATGAACACTGAAGCTTTCTTT.

This clonotype was seen a handful of times. The chain employs TRBV6-5 and TRBJ2-7; TRBD2 is a possible D gene (5 bases). The CDR3 covers 16 residues. The V gene lost 5 bases and the J gene lost 2 bases, with 19 bases spanning the gap. Germline V gives CDR1 MNHEY, CDR2 SVGAGI. DNA of the CDR3: TGTGCCAGCAGTCGCCGAGCCATGGACTTTACCTACGAGCAGTACTTC. Protein product: CASSRRAMDFTYEQYF.

This chain links TRBV12-3 or TRBV12-4 with TRBJ1-1; D remains unclear. V was pared by 5 bases and J by 6 bases, with 25 bases between. This CDR3 has 17 residues. CDR3 nucleotide sequence: TGTGCCAGCAGTCCTTCCTATTGGACGACCCGGATCGCTGAAGCTTTCTTT. Translation: CASSPSYWTTRIAEAFF.

This clonotype was observed a handful of times. The chain combines TRBV7-6 with TRBJ2-2; no firm D call. This CDR3 comprises 14 residues. The germline V and J ends were trimmed by 1 base and 3 bases, with 6 bases remaining between them. Per germline, CDR1 SGHVS and CDR2 FNYEAQ. The CDR3 loop is CASSLELYTGELFF. The CDR3, as DNA: TGTGCCAGCAGCTTAGAGTTGTACACCGGGGAGCTGTTTTTT.

The chain uses TRBV19 and TRBJ1-2, with a tentative D call TRBD1 (6 bases). The CDR3 length is 18 residues. CDR1 is LNHDA, CDR2 SQIVND, per germline (reference sequence). V was clipped by 2 bases and J by 4 bases, with 23 bases between them. The DNA of the CDR3 is TGTGCCAGTAGTATATGGCCGACAGGCGGATTACCAATCTATGGCTACACCTTC. Encoded protein: CASSIWPTGGLPIYGYTF.

V usage is TRBV12-3 or TRBV12-4 and J usage is TRBJ1-1; a weak D match, TRBD1 (5 bases). This CDR3 is built from 16 residues. V lost 3 bases to trimming and J lost 3 bases, with 17 bases between them. This chain's CDR3 is CASSLVRGRDHTEAFF. DNA for the CDR3: TGTGCCAGCAGTTTGGTAAGGGGCAGGGATCACACTGAAGCTTTCTTT.

This clonotype was counted between two and nine times. The chain combines TRBV27 with TRBJ1-1; D gene uncertain. CDR1 and CDR2 (germline): MNHEY, SMNVEV (reference sequence). V lost 5 bases, J lost 4 bases, and 20 bases lay in between. This CDR3 comprises 16 residues. In DNA form, the CDR3 reads TGTGCCAGCAGTCCACTCCGCTTTGCAGGTCCCACTGAAGCTTTCTTT. Translating gives CASSPLRFAGPTEAFF.

The rearrangement uses TRBV27 and TRBJ1-1; D is ambiguous. The CDR3 spans 14 residues. V shed 10 bases and J shed 1 base, with 16 bases lying between them. Germline assignment: CDR1 MNHEY and CDR2 SMNVEV (reference sequence). CDR3 in amino acids: CATRSVTSNTEAFF. DNA of the CDR3: TGTGCCACCAGATCCGTGACATCGAACACTGAAGCTTTCTTT.

This clonotype was observed a few times. J is TRBJ2-1 and V is TRBV4-1; D gene ambiguous. Germline CDR1 MGHRA, CDR2 YSYEKL. The CDR3 runs 15 residues. The V and J ends lost 0 bases and 2 bases respectively, with 8 bases between them. The CDR3 sequence is CASSQDVGAYNEQFF. The CDR3 DNA reads TGCGCCAGCAGCCAAGATGTGGGCGCCTACAATGAGCAGTTCTTC.

This clonotype was seen a few times. The rearrangement links TRBV20-1 to TRBJ2-2; 7 bases align to TRBD2. Trimming cost V 5 bases and J 6 bases; bases outside gene matches: 9. The CDR3 consists of 14 residues. Per germline, CDR1 DFQATT and CDR2 SNEGSKA (reference sequence). CDR3 sequence reads: CSAPYRGRAGELFF. DNA of the CDR3: TGCAGTGCTCCCTACCGGGGGAGGGCCGGGGAGCTGTTTTTT.

The chain combines TRBV7-3 with TRBJ2-1; TRBD2 aligns across 10 bases. V trimming: 4 bases; J trimming: 7 bases; junction bases outside the gene matches: 4. The germline V gene encodes CDR1 SGHTA and CDR2 FQGTGA. The CDR3 covers 14 residues. In nucleotides, the CDR3 is TGTGCCAGCAGCTCGGGACTAGCGATAAATGAGCAGTTCTTC. It is translated as CASSSGLAINEQFF.

A few counts support this clonotype. The rearrangement joins TRBV6-2 or TRBV6-3 to TRBJ2-3; D may match TRBD1 or TRBD2 (5 bases each). There are 18 residues in the CDR3. Trimming stripped 0 bases from V and 1 base from J, with 17 bases between. From germline, CDR1 is MNHEY and CDR2 SVGEGT. For the CDR3, the DNA is TGTGCCAGCAGTTACTCGATGGGACGGAGCCCTGGCACAGATACGCAGTATTTT. Amino acid sequence: CASSYSMGRSPGTDTQYF.

This chain uses TRBV12-3 or TRBV12-4 with TRBJ2-1; tentative D call: TRBD2 (6 bases). Trimming took off 9 bases at V and 7 bases at J, with 16 bases between the two ends. The CDR3 runs 13 residues. This CDR3 reads CASYQGGLNEQFF. DNA of the CDR3: TGTGCCAGTTACCAAGGAGGGTTGAATGAGCAGTTCTTC.

The table lists this clonotype with a few counts. The genes are TRBV20-1 and TRBJ1-4, with no clear D. From germline, CDR1 is DFQATT and CDR2 SNEGSKA (reference sequence). Trimming cost V 3 bases and J 7 bases, with 15 bases left between them. The CDR3 consists of 14 residues. The CDR3 nucleotides read TGCAGTGCTAGGGAGGACTTAGGGTTTGAAAAACTGTTTTTT. Translation: CSAREDLGFEKLFF.